The rows below give T cell receptor beta chains drawn from one sample of a study of T cells in Graves' hyperthyroidism and ophthalmopathy. TCRdb re-derived calls from the multiplex PCR reads in MiXCR, one entry per CDR3 protein. The table shows under 350,000 distinct CDR3 sequences, with approximately 15% occurring only once. The sequenced sample consisted of blood. Receptors were obtained from a woman aged 55-70 years with Graves' ophthalmopathy. Both conserved end residues are part of each CDR3. The D gene is left open where the match is weak. A row's size may be missing; if present it is once, few, many or a size class.

d_call j_call clone_size v_call cdr3_aa cdr3_nt
TRBD1 TRBJ2-2 - TRBV19 CASSRVGQGNTGGLFF TGTGCCAGTAGTAGGGTCGGACAGGGGAATACCGGGGGGCTGTTTTTT
- TRBJ2-1 few TRBV24-1 CATSDFRHEQFF TGTGCCACCAGTGATTTCCGACATGAGCAGTTCTTC
TRBD1 TRBJ2-7 many TRBV7-2 CASSLIGQGTYEQYF TGTGCCAGCAGCTTGATCGGACAGGGGACCTACGAGCAGTACTTC
- TRBJ2-5 many TRBV24-1 CATSDPAGETQYF TGTGCCACCAGTGATCCGGCGGGAGAGACCCAGTACTTC
- TRBJ1-2 few TRBV4-1 CASSSPYNTGTYDYTF TGCGCCAGCAGCTCCCCTTACAACACGGGGACCTATGACTACACCTTC
- TRBJ1-4 many TRBV5-6 CASTRVQGSEKLFF TGTGCCAGCACCAGAGTCCAGGGTTCTGAAAAACTGTTTTTT
- TRBJ1-2 few TRBV20-1 CSARGVGAYGYTF TGCAGTGCTAGGGGGGTCGGTGCCTATGGCTACACCTTC
- TRBJ2-7 - TRBV4-1 CASSQGLQTYEQYF TGCGCCAGCAGCCAAGGGCTCCAAACCTACGAGCAGTACTTC
TRBD2 TRBJ2-1 few TRBV2 CASSSVKRGSYNEQFF TGTGCCAGCAGTTCGGTTAAGCGGGGCTCCTACAATGAGCAGTTCTTC
TRBD2 TRBJ2-3 many TRBV12-3/TRBV12-4 CASDPRGSGRTDTQYF TGTGCCAGCGACCCCCGCGGTAGCGGGAGAACAGATACGCAGTATTTT
- TRBJ1-2 few TRBV5-8 CATARRNYGYTF TGTGCCACCGCACGACGGAACTATGGCTACACCTTC
- TRBJ2-1 many TRBV12-3/TRBV12-4 CASSGGQGRNEQFF TGTGCCAGCAGTGGGGGCCAGGGTAGGAATGAGCAGTTCTTC
TRBD1 TRBJ2-1 few TRBV10-1 CASSGANRGQNEQFF TGCGCCAGCAGTGGGGCTAACAGGGGGCAGAATGAGCAGTTCTTC
- TRBJ2-7 few TRBV14 CASSQGTGREQYF TGTGCCAGCAGCCAAGGCACTGGGCGCGAGCAGTACTTC
- TRBJ1-2 many TRBV7-2 CASSLNREMGANNGYTF TGTGCCAGCAGCTTAAATAGGGAGATGGGGGCGAACAATGGCTACACCTTC
- TRBJ2-7 many TRBV6-1 CASSRRRDTFYEQYF TGTGCCAGCAGTAGGAGGAGGGATACATTTTACGAGCAGTACTTC
- TRBJ1-6 many TRBV5-5 CASSSERSGSPLHF TGTGCCAGCAGCTCCGAACGGTCGGGTTCACCCCTCCACTTT
- TRBJ2-1 - TRBV19 CASSIELGSSSYNEQFF TGTGCCAGTAGTATAGAATTGGGGTCAAGCTCCTACAATGAGCAGTTCTTC
TRBD2 TRBJ2-3 few TRBV5-1 CASRSQLAGATDTQYF TGCGCCAGCAGATCACAACTAGCGGGAGCAACAGATACGCAGTATTTT
- TRBJ2-3 - TRBV7-6 CASSLTVVDTQYF TGTGCCAGCAGCTTAACAGTGGTAGATACGCAGTATTTT
TRBD1 TRBJ1-2 many TRBV30 CAWSRQGSYGYTF TGTGCCTGGAGCCGACAGGGCTCTTATGGCTACACCTTC
TRBD1 TRBJ1-2 many TRBV28 CASSSVTGVRGYTF TGTGCCAGCAGTTCCGTGACAGGGGTGAGGGGCTACACCTTC
TRBD1 TRBJ2-6 once TRBV20-1 CSANPDRGGGANVLTF TGCAGTGCTAACCCCGACAGGGGGGGTGGGGCCAACGTCCTGACTTTC
- TRBJ1-2 - TRBV2 CASRAGPIYGYTF TGTGCCAGCAGGGCGGGACCTATTTATGGCTACACCTTC
TRBD1 TRBJ1-3 few TRBV7-9 CASSLPGQGASGNTIYF TGTGCCAGCAGCTTACCGGGACAGGGGGCCTCTGGAAACACCATATATTTT
TRBD1 TRBJ2-1 many TRBV6-2/TRBV6-3 CASWGQGALNEQFF TGTGCCAGTTGGGGACAGGGTGCCCTCAATGAGCAGTTCTTC
TRBD1 TRBJ2-1 - TRBV12-3/TRBV12-4 CASTNRGFIEQFF TGTGCCAGCACGAACAGGGGGTTTATTGAGCAGTTCTTC
- TRBJ2-2 - TRBV9 CASSVRGNTGELFF TGTGCCAGCAGCGTGAGGGGTAACACCGGGGAGCTGTTTTTT
- TRBJ2-5 - TRBV19 CASSKPRGFDLLETQYF TGTGCCAGTAGTAAACCCCGGGGTTTCGACCTCCTGGAGACCCAGTACTTC
- TRBJ1-6 - TRBV20-1 CSLRTAANPLHF TGCAGTCTTCGGACAGCGGCCAACCCCCTCCACTTT
TRBD1 TRBJ2-5 many TRBV2 CASRATRTGYQETQYF TGTGCCAGCAGAGCTACTCGGACAGGGTACCAAGAGACCCAGTACTTC
TRBD1 TRBJ2-1 many TRBV5-5 CASSWTGGYNEQFF TGTGCCAGCAGCTGGACAGGGGGCTACAATGAGCAGTTCTTC
TRBD2 TRBJ2-7 - TRBV28 CASIPTGLAGSYEQYF TGTGCCAGCATTCCCACGGGACTAGCGGGAAGCTACGAGCAGTACTTC
- TRBJ2-3 many TRBV28 CASRGSSTDTQYF TGTGCCAGCAGGGGCTCTAGCACAGATACGCAGTATTTT
- TRBJ2-7 many TRBV29-1 CSVEEDSSYEQYF TGCAGCGTTGAAGAAGACAGTTCCTACGAGCAGTACTTC
- TRBJ2-1 - TRBV12-3/TRBV12-4 CASSRDSAGNFKFF TGTGCCAGCAGTCGGGACTCTGCAGGGAATTTTAAGTTCTTC
TRBD2 TRBJ2-7 few TRBV6-1 CASSLEAGGLYEQYF TGTGCCAGCAGTCTCGAAGCGGGGGGCTTATACGAGCAGTACTTC